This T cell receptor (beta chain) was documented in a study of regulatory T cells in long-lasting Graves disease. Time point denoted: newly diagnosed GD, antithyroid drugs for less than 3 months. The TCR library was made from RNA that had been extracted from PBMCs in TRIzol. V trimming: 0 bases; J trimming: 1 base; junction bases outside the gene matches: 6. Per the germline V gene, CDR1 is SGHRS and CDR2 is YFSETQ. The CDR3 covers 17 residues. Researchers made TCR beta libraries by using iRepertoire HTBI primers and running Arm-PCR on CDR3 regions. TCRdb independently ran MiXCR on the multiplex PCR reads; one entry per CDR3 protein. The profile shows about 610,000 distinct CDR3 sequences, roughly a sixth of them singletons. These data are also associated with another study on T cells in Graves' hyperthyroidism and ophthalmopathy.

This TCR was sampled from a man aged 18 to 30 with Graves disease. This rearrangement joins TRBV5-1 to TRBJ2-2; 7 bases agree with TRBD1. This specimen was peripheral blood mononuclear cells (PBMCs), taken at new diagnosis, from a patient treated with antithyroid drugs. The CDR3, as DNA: TGCGCCAGCAGCTTGGGATTGGGACAGCAGAACACCGGGGAGCTGTTTTTT. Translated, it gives CASSLGLGQQNTGELFF.